This T cell receptor (beta chain) was sequenced for a study of T cell clonality in common variable immunodeficiency. Study results and limitations: Fewer deletions and N-nucleotide insertions were reportedly seen in common variable immunodeficiency TCR beta sequences.

Heparinized whole blood, 5 to 8 ml, came from each donor. Profiling relied on immunoSEQ multiplex PCR, and the TCRdb table lists in-frame clones only, not all of them. This sample comprises 40,000 to 65,000 clones, none seen once only. This clone was detected a few times. Its antigen remains unidentified. Material for sequencing was peripheral blood mononuclear cells. This clonotype was sampled from a person between 18 and 69 years old in good health.

CDR3 DNA (partial): TGTGCCAGCAGCTCCTGGACAGAATTCTACGAG. It yields the protein CASSSWTEFYE. In full, the CDR3 reads CASSSWTEFYEQYF. The chain is built from TRBV7-8 and TRBJ2-7; D may be TRBD1 (6 bases). Sequencing ends 3 residues short of the CDR3 end; the germline J gene provides the rest. Trimming took 4 bases from V and 3 from J, leaving 13 bases between them. The CDR3 extends over 14 amino acids. The germline V gene encodes CDR1 SGHVS and CDR2 FQNEAQ.